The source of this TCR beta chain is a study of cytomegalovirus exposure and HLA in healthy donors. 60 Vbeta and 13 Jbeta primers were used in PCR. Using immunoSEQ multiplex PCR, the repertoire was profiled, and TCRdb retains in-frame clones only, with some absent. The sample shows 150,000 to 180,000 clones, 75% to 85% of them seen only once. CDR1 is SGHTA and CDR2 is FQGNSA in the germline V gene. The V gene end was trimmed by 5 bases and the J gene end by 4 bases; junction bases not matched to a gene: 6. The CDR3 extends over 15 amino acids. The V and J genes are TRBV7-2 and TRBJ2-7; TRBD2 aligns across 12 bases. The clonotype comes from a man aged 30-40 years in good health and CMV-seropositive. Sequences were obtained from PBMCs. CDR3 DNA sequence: TGTGCCAGCAGCGATCGGACTAGCGGGATGTACGAGCAGTACTTC. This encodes CASSDRTSGMYEQYF. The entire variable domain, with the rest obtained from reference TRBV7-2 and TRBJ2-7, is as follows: GAGVSQSPSNKVTEKGKDVELRCDPISGHTALYWYRQSLGQGLEFLIYFQGNSAPDKSGLPSDRFSAERTGGSVSTLTIQRTQQEDSAVYLCASSDRTSGMYEQYFGPGTRLTVT.